A selection of T cell receptor beta chains follows, all from one sample in a study of human T cells and chemical hapten exposure. TCRdb processed the 5' RACE reads anew with MiXCR; each CDR3 protein has one entry. The sample contains some 78,000 distinct CDR3 sequences, 7% to 8% of which appear only once. The receptors come from a male donor in good health. CDR3s include the opening cysteine and the closing phenylalanine or tryptophan. The order of the fields is J gene, D gene, V gene, clone size, CDR3 DNA, CDR3 protein. The D gene is left open where the match is weak. Clone size is shown for a subset of rows, as once, few, many or a class of expanded clone.

>TRBJ2-1|TRBD2|TRBV5-1|few
TGCGCCAGCAGCTTGATTACTAGCGGGAGGTTGGGGAATGAGCAGTTCTTC
CASSLITSGRLGNEQFF
>TRBJ1-3|NA|TRBV7-9|NA
TGTGCCAGCAGCTTAATGGCAGCTATCTCTGGAAACACCATATATTTT
CASSLMAAISGNTIYF
>TRBJ1-4|NA|TRBV5-1|many
TGCGCCAGCAGCTTGAGCCAAGGGGGGAGGAATGAAAAACTGTTTTTT
CASSLSQGGRNEKLFF
>TRBJ2-1|TRBD2|TRBV19|few
TGTGCCAGTAGTATCCCCAGCGGGAGAGGATACAATGAGCAGTTCTTC
CASSIPSGRGYNEQFF
>TRBJ1-1|NA|TRBV29-1|NA
TGCAGCGTTGCAGGGAGTCACACTGAAGCTTTCTTT
CSVAGSHTEAFF
>TRBJ2-1|TRBD1|TRBV19|few
TGTGCCAGTAGTATCCCGGACAGGGCCGGCAATGAGCAGTTCTTC
CASSIPDRAGNEQFF
>TRBJ1-2|TRBD1|TRBV5-1|few
TGCGCCAGCAGCAATCGACAGGGGGTCTATGGCTACACCTTC
CASSNRQGVYGYTF
>TRBJ2-3|NA|TRBV9|few
TGTGCCAGCAGCAATGGGGACACACCCGATACGCAGTATTTT
CASSNGDTPDTQYF
>TRBJ2-5|NA|TRBV5-1|NA
TGCGCCAGCAGCTTGGACAGGGTGGAAGAGACCCAGTACTTC
CASSLDRVEETQYF
>TRBJ2-3|NA|TRBV5-1|few
TGCGCCAGCAGCAAAATAGGGAGAACTAGCACAGATACGCAGTATTTT
CASSKIGRTSTDTQYF
>TRBJ2-7|TRBD1|TRBV15|few
TGTGCCACCAGCACCTTCCCCAGGGGGCAGATTGGGTACGAGCAGTACTTC
CATSTFPRGQIGYEQYF
>TRBJ1-2|TRBD1|TRBV2|NA
TGTGCCAGCAACTTCTATAGACAGGGGGCCGACGCGAACTATGGCTACACCTTC
CASNFYRQGADANYGYTF
>TRBJ2-3|NA|TRBV4-1|few
TGCGCCAGCAGCCAAGCTTGGGGGCCTGACACAGATACGCAGTATTTT
CASSQAWGPDTDTQYF
>TRBJ1-5|NA|TRBV6-1|few
TGTGCCAGCACGGCCGGATATAGCAATCAGCCCCAGCATTTT
CASTAGYSNQPQHF
>TRBJ2-5|NA|TRBV12-5|many
TGTGCTAGTGCCTTGGGGGGACCTAAGGAGACCCAGTACTTC
CASALGGPKETQYF
>TRBJ1-1|NA|TRBV6-4|few
TGTGCCAGCAGAGGAGGGGCTGAAGCTTTCTTT
CASRGGAEAFF
>TRBJ2-1|NA|TRBV5-5|many
TGTGCCAGCAGCTTGGGACAGAAAATCTACAATGAGCAGTTCTTC
CASSLGQKIYNEQFF
>TRBJ2-1|NA|TRBV7-8|many
TGTGCCAGCAGCTTACCGGCAGGCCCCTACAATGAGCAGTTCTTC
CASSLPAGPYNEQFF
>TRBJ2-7|NA|TRBV12-3/TRBV12-4|many
TGTGCCAGCAGTTCTCCAGGCTACGAGCAGTACTTC
CASSSPGYEQYF
>TRBJ2-7|NA|TRBV6-2/TRBV6-3|NA
TGTGCCAGCACCGGTTCGGACAATCCCACCTACGAGCAGTACTTC
CASTGSDNPTYEQYF
>TRBJ2-7|NA|TRBV12-3/TRBV12-4|many
TGTGCCAGCAGTTTAGGCCCTTCTAGCTCCTACGAGCAGTACTTC
CASSLGPSSSYEQYF
>TRBJ2-3|NA|TRBV20-1|few
TGCAGTGCTAGGCCCCGGACTAGCACAGATACGCAGTATTTT
CSARPRTSTDTQYF
>TRBJ2-3|TRBD2|TRBV6-4|few
TGTGCCAGCAGTGACGCTAGCGGGGGAACAGATACGCAGTATTTT
CASSDASGGTDTQYF
>TRBJ1-5|NA|TRBV18|many
TGTGCCAGCTCACCACCTTATAGCAATCAGCCCCAGCATTTT
CASSPPYSNQPQHF
>TRBJ1-5|NA|TRBV15|many
TGTGCCACCAGCAGCGTAGGGAGGGGCAATCAGCCCCAGCATTTT
CATSSVGRGNQPQHF
>TRBJ1-5|NA|TRBV12-3/TRBV12-4|NA
TGTGCCAGCAGTTTAGTCCATAGCAATCAGCCCCAGCATTTT
CASSLVHSNQPQHF
>TRBJ2-2|NA|TRBV2|NA
TGTGCCAGCAGTGAATTGGTCAGCACGAACACCGGGGAGCTGTTTTTT
CASSELVSTNTGELFF
>TRBJ2-4|NA|TRBV4-2|NA
TGTGCCAGCAGCCAAGATCGTCTAGCCAAAAACATTCAGTACTTC
CASSQDRLAKNIQYF
>TRBJ2-1|TRBD2|TRBV20-1|NA
TGCAGTGCTAGAGTTCAAGGCGGGGGGGCCGGTGAGCAGTTCTTC
CSARVQGGGAGEQFF
>TRBJ1-5|TRBD1|TRBV7-8|NA
TGTGCCAGCAGCTGGGACAGGGGGGAAAGGCAAATTCCCGGGCAGCCCCAGCATTTT
CASSWDRGERQIPGQPQHF
>TRBJ2-1|NA|TRBV10-3|NA
TGTGCCACCAGAGACTTGACTGGTTACAATGAGCAGTTCTTC
CATRDLTGYNEQFF
>TRBJ2-3|TRBD1|TRBV29-1|NA
TGCAGCGTTCTTCCCGGGGACAGGTACACAGATACGCAGTATTTT
CSVLPGDRYTDTQYF
>TRBJ2-1|NA|TRBV2|NA
TGTGCCAGCAGTGATTGGCAGGGCAATGAGCAGTTCTTC
CASSDWQGNEQFF
>TRBJ1-4|NA|TRBV12-3/TRBV12-4|many
TGTGCCAGCAGTTTAGGGGGGACGTTGGGGGAAAAACTGTTTTTT
CASSLGGTLGEKLFF
>TRBJ2-7|NA|TRBV20-1|many
TGCAGTGCTAGAGTAGCCCAAGGGGGGTGGATCTACGAGCAGTACTTC
CSARVAQGGWIYEQYF
>TRBJ1-4|TRBD1|TRBV11-2|many
TGTGCCAGCAGCTACTTGGTGGGACAGGCGGAGGATGCAACTAATGAAAAACTGTTTTTT
CASSYLVGQAEDATNEKLFF
>TRBJ2-4|NA|TRBV10-3|few
TGTGCCTGCCTAGCGTCCGGGGAAAACATTCAGTACTTC
CACLASGENIQYF
>TRBJ1-4|NA|TRBV27|few
TGTGCCAGCAGTCGGACGGCAGGGTCGGATGAAAAACTGTTTTTT
CASSRTAGSDEKLFF
>TRBJ2-6|TRBD2|TRBV6-5|NA
TGTGCCAGCCGATCCGGGACTAGCGGGGTTGGGGCCAACGTCCTGACTTTC
CASRSGTSGVGANVLTF
>TRBJ1-5|TRBD1|TRBV6-5|few
TGTGCCAGCAGTTATTTGGGTGACAGGGACCAGCCCCAGCATTTT
CASSYLGDRDQPQHF
>TRBJ1-2|NA|TRBV12-5|many
TGTGCTAGTGGTTTGGACGGAGGGGCTGATGGCTACACCTTC
CASGLDGGADGYTF
>TRBJ1-6|NA|TRBV5-5|NA
TGTGCCAGCAGTCCTACCGGGACCCTCTATAATTCACCCCTCCACTTT
CASSPTGTLYNSPLHF
>TRBJ1-2|NA|TRBV6-2/TRBV6-3|NA
TGTGCCAGCAGTTACGGGGACGGATTTGATGGCTACACCTTC
CASSYGDGFDGYTF
>TRBJ2-7|NA|TRBV15|few
TGTGCCACCAGCAGAAGCCAGGCTGTGGGGGAGCAGTACTTC
CATSRSQAVGEQYF
>TRBJ2-7|NA|TRBV12-3/TRBV12-4|NA
TGTGCCAGCAGTCCACCAACGGAGGGGCCACGTCTCGAGCAGTACTTC
CASSPPTEGPRLEQYF